Presented here are 20 T cell receptor beta chains from one specimen sequenced in a study of T cell responses to AZD1222 COVID-19 vaccine. Profiling relied on immunoSEQ multiplex PCR, and the TCRdb table lists in-frame clones only, not all of them. Found here are some 180,000 clones, roughly 92% of them singletons; the top ten hold more than 1.5%. The sequencing used peripheral blood, collected on day 0 of AZD1222 vaccination. These receptors came from an adult in good health.

The DNA of the CDR3 is TGTGCCAGCTCATACGGGGGATACACTGAAGCTTTCTTT. Translated: CASSYGGYTEAFF. V and J are TRBV18 and TRBJ1-1; tentative D call: TRBD1 (5 bases). V gave up 5 bases and J gave up 3 bases, with 10 bases separating them. This CDR3 comprises 13 residues. Germline V CDR1 and CDR2: KGHSH, LQKENI.

V usage is TRBV15 and J usage is TRBJ2-1, with D tentatively TRBD2 (6 bases). V was pared by 3 bases and J by 1 base, with 10 bases between. This CDR3 has 15 amino acids. The germline gives CDR1 LNHNV, CDR2 YYDKDF (reference sequence). CDR3 residues: CATSSGGSSYNEQFF. Written as DNA, the CDR3 is TGTGCCACCAGCAGCGGGGGATCGTCCTACAATGAGCAGTTCTTC.

This clone was seen once. V usage is TRBV19 and J usage is TRBJ2-7; D uncertain. Germline CDR1 is LNHDA and CDR2 is SQIVND (reference sequence). V was clipped by 1 base and J by 4 bases, with 8 bases between them. This CDR3 is built from 13 residues. CDR3 protein: CASSIASSYEQYF. DNA for the CDR3: TGTGCCAGTAGTATAGCGTCTTCTTACGAGCAGTACTTC.

The chain employs TRBV6-5 and TRBJ2-7; D possibly corresponds to TRBD2 (6 bases). CDR3 length: 15 amino acids. Trimming shortened V by 6 bases and J by 6 bases, and 21 bases separated the two germline ends. The germline V gene encodes CDR1 MNHEY and CDR2 SVGAGI. CDR3 sequence reads: CASSARERVGSEQYF. As DNA, the CDR3 is TGTGCCAGCAGCGCCCGGGAGCGGGTAGGGTCCGAGCAGTACTTC.

This chain joins TRBV2 and TRBJ1-6; D ambiguous. This CDR3 contains 15 residues. V gave up 3 bases and J gave up 1 base, with 7 bases separating them. Germline CDR1 and CDR2: SNHLY and FYNNEI. CDR3: CASSEERSYNSPLHF. CDR3 bases: TGTGCCAGCAGTGAGGAGAGGTCCTATAATTCACCCCTCCACTTT.

This chain uses TRBV4-2 with TRBJ2-3; 9 bases fit TRBD1. The CDR3 is 16 residues long. V gave up 1 base and J gave up 3 bases; unmatched junction bases: 5. CDR1 is LGHNA, CDR2 YNFKEQ, per germline. CDR3 DNA: TGTGCCAGCAGCCAAGCGGGACAGGGTGGAACAGATACGCAGTATTTT. It translates to CASSQAGQGGTDTQYF.

The chain uses TRBV27 and TRBJ1-6, with no clear D. Germline assignment: CDR1 MNHEY and CDR2 SMNVEV (reference sequence). This CDR3 region has 13 residues. Trimming removed 6 bases at V and 5 bases at J, with 8 bases between. CDR3 in amino acids: CASRYTNNSPLHF. The CDR3 nucleotides are TGTGCCAGCAGATACACCAATAATTCACCCCTCCACTTT.

The chain joins TRBV5-6 to TRBJ2-1; D call uncertain. The V gene lost 4 bases and the J gene lost 1 base, with 15 bases spanning the gap. CDR3 length equals 16 residues. Germline V lookup: CDR1 SGHDT, CDR2 YYEEEE. CDR3 DNA sequence: TGTGCCAGCAGCCCCCCCACGGTTTATTCCTACAATGAGCAGTTCTTC. Amino acids: CASSPPTVYSYNEQFF.

This chain uses TRBV24-1 with TRBJ2-2; perhaps D is TRBD1 or TRBD2 (6 bases each). Trimming stripped 1 base from V and 10 bases from J, with 21 bases between. Germline CDR1 and CDR2: KGHDR and SFDVKD. The CDR3 has 17 amino acids. The CDR3 nucleotides are TGTGCCACCAGTGATTTTGGGGGTGGAGGGGGAAAGGAGGAGCTGTTTTTT. Translating gives CATSDFGGGGGKEELFF.

V usage is TRBV19 and J usage is TRBJ1-1; D is ambiguous. The CDR3 has 13 amino acids. Trimming removed 3 bases from V and 6 bases from J, with 11 bases in between. Germline V gene sequence: CDR1 LNHDA, CDR2 SQIVND (reference sequence). This chain's CDR3 is CASSITRRAEAFF. DNA for the CDR3: TGTGCCAGTAGTATTACTAGGAGGGCTGAAGCTTTCTTT.

The chain couples TRBV3-1 (or the pseudogene TRBV3-2) to TRBJ2-1; 7 nucleotides line up with TRBD2. This CDR3 comprises 15 residues. Germline assignment: CDR1 LGHDT and CDR2 YNNKEL (reference sequence). V shed 1 base and J 7 bases; nucleotides not matched to a gene: 7. The CDR3 reads CASSQVRLARNEQFF. DNA of the CDR3: TGTGCCAGCAGCCAAGTACGACTAGCCAGGAATGAGCAGTTCTTC.

The chain is built from TRBV5-4 and TRBJ1-2; 7 nucleotides agree with TRBD1. Trimming took 5 bases from V and 0 from J; bases not matched to a gene: 7. Germline V lookup: CDR1 SGHNT, CDR2 YYREEE (reference sequence). The CDR3 is made up of 15 amino acids. The DNA of the CDR3 is TGTGCCAGCAGTCGTCGACAGGGAGCTAACTATGGCTACACCTTC. It yields the protein CASSRRQGANYGYTF.

V and J are TRBV19 and TRBJ2-5; 12 bases are shared with TRBD2. Germline-derived CDR1 and CDR2 are LNHDA and SQIVND (reference sequence). The CDR3 loop spans 17 amino acids. Trimming cost V 3 bases and J 5 bases; bases outside gene matches: 10. The CDR3 loop reads CASSIRTSGRSWETQYF. DNA for the CDR3: TGTGCCAGTAGTATTCGTACTAGCGGGAGGTCTTGGGAGACCCAGTACTTC. Full variable domain (outside the CDR3, taken from reference TRBV19 and TRBJ2-5): DGGITQSPKYLFRKEGQNVTLSCEQNLNHDAMYWYRQDPGQGLRLIYYSQIVNDFQKGDIAEGYSVSREKKESFPLTVTSAQKNPTAFYLCASSIRTSGRSWETQYFGPGTRLLVL.

The gene calls are TRBV27 and TRBJ1-2, with a tentative D call TRBD1 (6 bases). Trimming pared 2 bases from V and 3 bases from J, leaving 13 bases between. From germline, CDR1 is MNHEY and CDR2 SMNVEV (reference sequence). The CDR3 loop spans 15 amino acids. The CDR3 here is CASSLRRGTDYGYTF. For the CDR3, the DNA is TGTGCCAGCAGTTTACGTAGGGGGACGGACTATGGCTACACCTTC.

Turning to this clone: Compared with germline, one end of the junction differs, possibly owing to a read error. The chain has TRBV7-7 and TRBJ2-1; 12 bases line up with TRBD1. CDR3 length equals 14 residues. Germline V gene lookup returns CDR1 SSHAT and CDR2 FNYEAQ (reference sequence). The CDR3 nucleotides read TGTGCTAGCAGCTTGGCGGGGACAGGGGGCGCCATGTTCTTC. The encoded protein is CASSLAGTGGAMFF.

The rearrangement uses TRBV5-1 and TRBJ1-6; D call uncertain. CDR1 and CDR2 (germline): SGHRS, YFSETQ. The CDR3 spans 13 residues. V was trimmed by 6 bases and J by 9 bases, leaving 13 bases between them. In DNA form, the CDR3 reads TGCGCCAGCAATGATAACCCGGGTTCACCCCTCCACTTT. Translated: CASNDNPGSPLHF.

The chain links TRBV14 to TRBJ2-2; TRBD2 might be the D (5 bases). The CDR3 consists of 13 residues. The germline gives CDR1 SGHDN, CDR2 FVKESK. Trimming cost V 0 bases and J 8 bases, with 7 bases left between them. DNA for the CDR3: TGTGCCAGCAGCCAAGATCGGAGGGGGGAGCTGTTTTTT. This encodes CASSQDRRGELFF. Drawing the rest from reference TRBV14 and TRBJ2-2, the complete variable domain is EAGVTQFPSHSVIEKGQTVTLRCDPISGHDNLYWYRRVMGKEIKFLLHFVKESKQDESGMPNNRFLAERTGGTYSTLKVQPAELEDSGVYFCASSQDRRGELFFGEGSRLTVL.

V usage is TRBV30 and J usage is TRBJ1-1; TRBD1 is a possible D gene (5 bases). Between the trimmed V and J ends, which lost 0 bases and 7 bases, there was a span of 6 bases. CDR3 size: 11 residues. Germline CDR1 GTSNPN, CDR2 SVGIG (reference sequence). CDR3 sequence reads: CAWSVGVEAFF. CDR3 coding DNA: TGTGCCTGGAGTGTAGGGGTTGAAGCTTTCTTT.

The gene calls are TRBV11-1 and TRBJ2-7; 9 bases fit TRBD1. Trimming took 5 bases from V and 5 from J; bases not matched to a gene: 10. This CDR3 is 15 amino acids long. Germline loops: CDR1 SGHAT, CDR2 FQDESV (reference sequence). Here the CDR3 reads CASSQDRGATHEQYF. CDR3 bases: TGTGCCAGCAGCCAGGACAGGGGCGCGACCCACGAGCAGTACTTC.

The chain is built from TRBV18 and TRBJ2-7, with 9 bases lining up with TRBD2. V shed 4 bases, J shed 7 bases, and the junction held 20 bases outside the gene matches. Germline V lookup: CDR1 KGHSH, CDR2 LQKENI. CDR3 size: 18 residues. CDR3 amino acids: CASSRGGRRASGNLEQYF. In DNA form, the CDR3 reads TGTGCCAGCTCACGGGGGGGCCGGCGGGCTAGCGGGAATCTGGAGCAGTACTTC.